This TCR beta chain was sequenced for a study of shared clonotypes between healthy human individuals. The CDR3 runs to 14 residues. Trimming cost V 7 bases and J 3 bases; bases outside gene matches: 6. In germline, CDR1 is MNHEY, CDR2 SMNVEV (reference sequence). All donors were Caucasian adults living in Nashville, Tennessee. Deep was the level used in running the assay. Roughly 33,000 T cell genomes, or about 190 ng DNA, went into the sorted-subset replicate PCRs. Profiled with immunoSEQ multiplex PCR; TCRdb holds only in-frame clones, not every one. The profile shows a few million clones, over 85% of them singletons.

The specimen was naive CD4+ T cells from PBMCs. Subset noted: CD45RA+ positively selected. This clonotype was sampled from a man in his late teens or twenties in good health. Some clones in this sample may be carry-over from other donors' samples. The chain recombines TRBV27 with TRBJ2-7; 10 bases line up with TRBD1. CDR3: CASTRTGGVYEQYF. The CDR3 DNA is TGTGCCAGCACCCGGACAGGGGGTGTCTACGAGCAGTACTTC.